This TCR beta chain emerged from a study of blood T cell repertoires in COVID-19 (dated by TCRdb to about 2020). In the study overall: Collaborator samples came from the United States, Italy and Spain and covered acute and convalescent phases of COVID-19. HLA class I and class II types, where available, came from metadata supplied by the sample provider rather than from assay-based typing. The prospective study material was composed of cDNA or gDNA derived from T cells, B-cell-depleted T cells, or PBMCs. Samples came from the ongoing ImmuneRACE study (first 160 participants) plus 1,254 subjects from 6 global collaborators. Deeply sampled blood TCRbeta repertoires from subjects exposed to, actively infected with, or recovered from COVID-19 were included in the dataset. A de-identified subject ID, COVID-19 status, age in years and sex were almost always included in the sample metadata. The repertoires were released in a freely available public database intended as a resource for research on the immune response to SARS-CoV-2.

The immunoSEQ Assay, a bias-controlled multiplex PCR, was used to amplify TCRbeta CDR3 regions from genomic DNA. Per the original workflow: The number of nucleated cells in each sample was estimated by amplification of reference gene primers within the assay. To quantify the absolute abundance of each unique TCRbeta CDR3 rearrangement, sequence reads were collapsed and filtered. For each sample, productive Simpson clonality was calculated as the square root of Simpson's diversity index over productive rearrangements. TCRdb mirrors the immuneACCESS table, restricted to in-frame sequences. Some clones are absent from its copies; in checked studies, under half trace to an unresolved V gene, and the reason for the others is unknown. V and J calls and clone size are as listed in that table; D and trimming were resolved from the DNA. The table for this sample lists 130,000 or so clones; about 84% of them were counted only once. The top ten hold 12% of the sample.

General findings and caveats noted by the study authors: Clinical and demographic metadata were provided uncurated, with the amount varying by source and participant.

The collaborating institutions used their own protocols to collect whole blood in K2EDTA tubes. For TCRbeta analysis, collaborators shipped samples in one of three forms: frozen whole blood, isolated PBMCs, or DNA extracted from either of those sample types. On this clone: Its binding antigen is unknown. Base-call qualities are not available, and no considerably larger clone is one nucleotide away.

The CDR3 goes from the cysteine to the phenylalanine over 14 residues. Kept here is only the CDR3 DNA, which spans 42 bases and is read in frame from base 1. Relative to germline, V is 4 bases shorter and J is 10 bases shorter, with 19 bases between their ends. CDR1 and CDR2 were assigned from the germline V gene as MNHEY and SVGAGI. The rearranged chain carries TRBV6-5 and TRBJ1-1, with no confident D gene call. The sample consisted of peripheral blood. This TCR derives from an older woman with acute or convalescent COVID-19. The encoded CDR3 is CASSSPSFVRGAFF. The base sequence is TGTGCCAGCAGTTCGCCTTCCTTCGTCCGGGGAGCTTTCTTT.